Following are 11 T cell receptor beta chains from one sample sequenced in a study of blood T cell repertoires in COVID-19 (dated by TCRdb to about 2020). To prepare the library, the immunoSEQ multiplex PCR assay was applied. Drawn from immuneACCESS, this table holds only the in-frame rearrangements with V and J called that TCRdb kept. Clones are partly lost; checked studies trace under half to an unresolved V gene and leave the rest unexplained. The sample profile shows some 180,000 clones; around four fifths of them were found once. About 7% of the sample goes to the ten largest clones. The specimen was peripheral blood. These receptors all stem from a woman aged 40 to 49 with COVID-19, enrolled during active disease.

This chain uses TRBV24-1 with TRBJ1-1; 11 bases line up with TRBD1. Germline CDR1 is KGHDR and CDR2 is SFDVKD. The CDR3 extends over 14 amino acids. J gave up 1 base and V 8 bases, and 2 bases lay outside the gene matches. CDR3 coding DNA: TGTGCCACCAAGGGGACAGGGGGGAACACTGAAGCTTTCTTT. This encodes CATKGTGGNTEAFF.

This clone occurred a few times. V is TRBV14 and J is TRBJ2-5, with 9 positions matching TRBD2. Germline CDR1 reads SGHDN; CDR2 reads FVKESK. V lost 4 bases and J lost 5; bases outside the gene matches: 2. The CDR3 is 13 amino acids. The CDR3 coding sequence is TGTGCCAGCAGCCTAGCGGGGGCGGAGACCCAGTACTTC. Its protein product is CASSLAGAETQYF.

The gene calls are TRBV21-1 and TRBJ1-4; the table's D call, TRBD1, was not checked against the DNA. TRBV21-1 is assigned pseudogene status. The CDR3 loop spans 19 amino acids. CDR3 DNA sequence: TGTGCCAGCAGCAAAGCTGGGGGACAGGGGGCTGGGGCTAATGAAAAACTGTTTTTT. The encoded protein is CASSKAGGQGAGANEKLFF.

The genes are TRBV10-1 and TRBJ1-1; 7 bases map to TRBD1. Germline values: CDR1 WNHNN, CDR2 SYGVQD (reference sequence). The V and J ends lost 6 bases and 4 bases, in that order; junction bases with no gene match: 5. The CDR3 runs 13 residues. The CDR3 DNA reads TGCGCCAGCAGACCGACAGGGAGCACTGAAGCTTTCTTT. Translating it yields CASRPTGSTEAFF.

This clone was observed once. CDR3 nucleotides: TGTGCCAGCAGTCCCCGGGAGGATAGCGATGAGCAGTTCTTC. Translated: CASSPREDSDEQFF. The chain couples TRBV11-2 to TRBJ2-1, with 7 bases matching TRBD2. From germline, CDR1 is SGHAT and CDR2 FQNNGV. The CDR3 is 14 amino acids. V was pared by 6 bases and J by 8 bases, with 10 bases of the junction left unmatched.

This chain links TRBV5-1 with TRBJ1-4; TRBD1 matches at 12 bases. V was pared by 4 bases and J by 8 bases, with 6 bases of the junction left unmatched. The germline gives CDR1 SGHRS, CDR2 YFSETQ. The length of the CDR3 is 15 residues. The chain's CDR3 is CASSAGDRGREKLFF. The CDR3 DNA sequence: TGCGCCAGCAGCGCCGGGGACAGGGGGCGGGAAAAACTGTTTTTT.

The rearrangement uses TRBV5-5 and TRBJ2-5; 7 bases agree with TRBD1. Losses at the gene ends were 2 bases for V and 1 base for J; bases not matched to a gene: 8. Per germline, CDR1 SGHKS and CDR2 YYEKEE (reference sequence). The CDR3 consists of 16 residues. This CDR3 reads CASSFAPGGAQETQYF. The CDR3 DNA reads as TGTGCCAGCAGCTTCGCCCCAGGGGGTGCCCAAGAGACCCAGTACTTC.

As DNA, the CDR3 is TGTGCCAGCAGTTTGACCTCTAGCGGGAGGACGAGCGAGCAGTACTTC. It codes for CASSLTSSGRTSEQYF. J is TRBJ2-7 and V is TRBV27; TRBD2 matches at 11 bases. Germline assignment: CDR1 MNHEY and CDR2 SMNVEV (reference sequence). The CDR3 sequence is 16 residues long. With V trimmed by 3 bases and J by 6 bases, 10 bases remained unmatched.

The chain recombines TRBV9 with TRBJ1-6; tentatively, D is TRBD1 (5 bases). V lost 0 bases and J lost 4, with 8 bases in between. CDR1 is SGDLS and CDR2 is YYNGEE in the germline V gene. The CDR3 is 15 amino acids. The CDR3 loop is CASSVGGAYNSPLHF. The CDR3 DNA follows: TGTGCCAGCAGCGTAGGGGGCGCATATAATTCACCCCTCCACTTT.

V and J are TRBV7-7 and TRBJ1-3, with 7 bases matching TRBD1. Per germline, CDR1 SSHAT and CDR2 FNYEAQ (reference sequence). The CDR3 is made up of 15 amino acids. Trimming cost V 4 bases and J 0 bases; bases outside gene matches: 3. CDR3 nucleotide sequence: TGTGCCAGCAGCTCGGGACAGAGCTCTGGAAACACCATATATTTT. Translating it yields CASSSGQSSGNTIYF.

The V gene is TRBV19, the J gene TRBJ2-3; 7 bases fit TRBD1. V lost 5 bases to trimming and J lost 4 bases; unmatched junction nucleotides: 9. Per germline, CDR1 LNHDA and CDR2 SQIVND (reference sequence). The CDR3 spans 15 residues. Here the CDR3 reads CASSALQGWADTQYF. CDR3 sequence (DNA): TGTGCCAGTAGTGCATTACAGGGGTGGGCAGATACGCAGTATTTT.